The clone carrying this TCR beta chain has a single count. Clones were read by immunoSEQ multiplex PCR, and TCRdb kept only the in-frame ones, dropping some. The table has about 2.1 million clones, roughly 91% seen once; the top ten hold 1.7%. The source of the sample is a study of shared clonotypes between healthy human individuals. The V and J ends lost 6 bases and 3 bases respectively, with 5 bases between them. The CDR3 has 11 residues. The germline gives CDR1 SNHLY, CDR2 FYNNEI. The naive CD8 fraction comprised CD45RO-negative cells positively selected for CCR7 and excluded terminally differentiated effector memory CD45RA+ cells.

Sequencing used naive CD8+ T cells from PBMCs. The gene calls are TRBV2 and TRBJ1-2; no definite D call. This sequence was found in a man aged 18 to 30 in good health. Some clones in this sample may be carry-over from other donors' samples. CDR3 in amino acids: CASRDHYGYTF. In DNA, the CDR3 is TGTGCCAGCAGGGATCACTATGGCTACACCTTC.